These T cell receptor beta chains were read from a single sample in a study of CD8+ T cells in alopecia areata. Produced via immunoSEQ multiplex PCR; TCRdb's table is partial and in-frame only. The sample lists under 25,000 clones; 66% were seen once. The sample consisted of skin, taken at week 0. Receptors originate from a human donor with alopecia areata. CDR3s include the opening cysteine and the closing phenylalanine or tryptophan. The D gene is left open where the match is weak. Clone size is given for some rows only: seen once, a few or many times, or a class if the clone is expanded.

clone_size,j_call,d_call,v_call,cdr3_nt,cdr3_aa
NA,TRBJ2-1,NA,TRBV29-1,TGCAGCGTTGGGGGAAAACTCCAGTTCTTC,CSVGGKLQFF
NA,TRBJ1-1,NA,TRBV20-1,TGCAGTGCTAGCCAACCCCTCCAAGCTTTCTTT,CSASQPLQAFF
NA,TRBJ1-5,TRBD1,TRBV19,TGTGCCAGTAGTAACCAGGACAGGGGCCCGTGGCCCCAGCATTTT,CASSNQDRGPWPQHF
NA,TRBJ1-5,NA,TRBV5-6,TGTGCCAGCAGCTACTCAGGGACCGCTCAGCCCCAGCATTTT,CASSYSGTAQPQHF
NA,TRBJ2-7,NA,TRBV19,TGTGCCAGTAGTGCCGGTTCCAACTACGAGCAGTACTTC,CASSAGSNYEQYF
NA,TRBJ2-7,TRBD1,TRBV6-5,TGTGCCAGCAGCCGGGACAGGATCTCCTACGAGCAGTACTTC,CASSRDRISYEQYF
few,TRBJ2-2,NA,TRBV7-9,TGTGCCAGCCGTCCGGGCGGCCTGGTGGAGCTGTTTTTT,CASRPGGLVELFF
medium-sized,TRBJ1-4,NA,TRBV12-5,TGTGCTAGTGGCCAAGGGGAAAAACTGTTTTTT,CASGQGEKLFF
NA,TRBJ2-7,NA,TRBV4-1,TGCGCCAGCAGCCCCTGGGCAACAGGGCTCCTGGGAACTTACGAGCAGTACTTC,CASSPWATGLLGTYEQYF
NA,TRBJ2-7,TRBD2,TRBV5-1,TGCGCCAGCAGCCCAAGCCCGGGGGGCGAGCAGTACTTC,CASSPSPGGEQYF
NA,TRBJ1-5,NA,TRBV7-2,TGTGCCAGCAGCGACCGGGACGGCCATCAGCCCCAGCATTTT,CASSDRDGHQPQHF
NA,TRBJ1-5,TRBD1,TRBV10-2,TGCGCCAGCAGTGAGTGGCAGGGGGGTCAGCCCCAGCATTTT,CASSEWQGGQPQHF
NA,TRBJ1-5,NA,TRBV6-5,TGTGCCAGCACCGACCGGGACGGGTATCAGCCCCAGCATTTT,CASTDRDGYQPQHF
NA,TRBJ2-7,NA,TRBV7-9,TGTGCCAGCACCCCGGGGGTCACGGGAGATGAGCAGTACTTC,CASTPGVTGDEQYF
few,TRBJ2-1,NA,TRBV13,TGTGCCAGCAGCTTAGCCAGCCAACTCAATTGGGGTGAGCAGTTCTTC,CASSLASQLNWGEQFF
few,TRBJ1-1,TRBD1,TRBV19,TGTGCCAGTAGTATAGATTCACCCATACAGGGGATGAACACTGAAGCTTTCTTT,CASSIDSPIQGMNTEAFF
once,TRBJ1-4,TRBD1,TRBV5-1,TGCGCCAGCAGCTCACTTTTACAGGGGGCAAATGAAAAACTGTTTTTT,CASSSLLQGANEKLFF
NA,TRBJ1-1,NA,TRBV6-6,TGTGCCAGTTCAGATGGTGGGGGGGCTGAAGCTTTCTTT,CASSDGGGAEAFF
NA,TRBJ2-5,TRBD2,TRBV10-2,TGCGCCACCGACTATAGCGGGGGGGCTCAAGAGACCCAGTACTTC,CATDYSGGAQETQYF
NA,TRBJ1-4,NA,TRBV15,TGTGCCACCAGCAGAGATCGGGGGCTAGGGGAAAAACTGTTTTTT,CATSRDRGLGEKLFF
NA,TRBJ2-7,NA,TRBV4-3,TGCGCCAGCAGCCGTTCCCAGGGGGGAAGCTCCTACGAGCAGTACTTC,CASSRSQGGSSYEQYF
few,TRBJ2-7,NA,TRBV5-1,TGCGCCAGCAGCTTGGGACTCCTAGCCAACTCCTACGAGCAGTACTTC,CASSLGLLANSYEQYF
NA,TRBJ1-6,TRBD1,TRBV4-3,TGCGCCAGCAGCCAAGACAGGACAGGGCCTTATAATTCACCCCTCCACTTT,CASSQDRTGPYNSPLHF
NA,TRBJ1-1,NA,TRBV11-3,TGTGCCAGCAGCTTAGTGGGACGAACTGAAGCTTTCTTT,CASSLVGRTEAFF
NA,TRBJ1-3,NA,TRBV4-2,TGTGCCAGCAGCCCATCAGGGTGGAACACCATATATTTT,CASSPSGWNTIYF
NA,TRBJ2-5,TRBD2,TRBV25-1,TGTGCCAGCAGTGAATTTGGTCTAGCGGGGGGTATCAGCCAGACCCAGTACTTC,CASSEFGLAGGISQTQYF
NA,TRBJ1-5,NA,TRBV18,TGTGCCAGCTCACCCGAGAATCAGCCCCAGCATTTT,CASSPENQPQHF
once,TRBJ2-7,NA,TRBV4-1,TGCGCCAGCAGCCAAGCCGACACCCACTACGAGCAGTACTTC,CASSQADTHYEQYF
NA,TRBJ1-2,NA,TRBV6-6,TGTGCCAGCAGTTACTCTGGGCAGGACCATGGCTACACCTTC,CASSYSGQDHGYTF
NA,TRBJ2-3,NA,TRBV7-2,TGTGCCAGCACCCCCCGAGGGGCGGGGTGGACAGATACGCAGTATTTT,CASTPRGAGWTDTQYF
NA,TRBJ1-3,NA,TRBV6-6,TGTGCCAGCAGTTTGTCGAATCACAGGGCTGGAAACACCATATATTTT,CASSLSNHRAGNTIYF
NA,TRBJ2-3,TRBD1,TRBV18,TGTGCCAGCTCACCAGGGACAGTCCCAGAGACGCAGTATTTT,CASSPGTVPETQYF
NA,TRBJ1-5,NA,TRBV6-6,TGTGCCAGCAGTAACCAGCCCCAGCATTTT,CASSNQPQHF